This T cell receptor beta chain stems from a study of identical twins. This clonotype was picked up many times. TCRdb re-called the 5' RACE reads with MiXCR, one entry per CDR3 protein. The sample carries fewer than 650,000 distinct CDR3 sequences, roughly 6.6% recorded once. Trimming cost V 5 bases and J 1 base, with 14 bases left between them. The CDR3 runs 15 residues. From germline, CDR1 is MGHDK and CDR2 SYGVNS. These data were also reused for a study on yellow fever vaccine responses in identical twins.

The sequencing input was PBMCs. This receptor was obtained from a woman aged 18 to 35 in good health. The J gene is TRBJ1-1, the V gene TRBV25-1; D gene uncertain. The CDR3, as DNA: TGTGCCAGCAGTACCGGGCGCTGGGGGAACACTGAAGCTTTCTTT. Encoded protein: CASSTGRWGNTEAFF.